Presented here are 31 T cell receptor beta chains from one specimen sequenced in a study of T cell changes during pregnancy in multiple sclerosis. Sequencing was performed with immunoSEQ multiplex PCR; in TCRdb, only in-frame clones are kept and a portion is missing. Here the sample spans approximately 85,000 clones, approximately 89% being singletons. This specimen was peripheral blood, taken in the first trimester of pregnancy. All receptors come from a female donor with multiple sclerosis, enrolled in a pregnancy study.

The chain uses TRBV5-1 and TRBJ1-5; D is undetermined. The germline V gene encodes CDR1 SGHRS and CDR2 YFSETQ. Trimming removed 5 bases from V and 0 bases from J, with 6 bases in between. The CDR3 runs to 13 residues. CDR3 residues: CASRETSNQPQHF. Written as DNA, the CDR3 is TGCGCCAGCAGGGAGACTAGCAATCAGCCCCAGCATTTT.

This chain joins TRBV7-9 and TRBJ2-3; 11 bases are shared with TRBD2. The length of the CDR3 is 13 residues. Germline trimming cut 4 bases from V and 7 bases from J; bases unmatched to any gene: 1. Germline V lookup: CDR1 SEHNR, CDR2 FQNEAQ (reference sequence). The CDR3 here is CASSSSGGNTQYF. CDR3 bases: TGTGCCAGCAGCTCTAGCGGGGGGAATACGCAGTATTTT.

This clone was observed a few times. CDR3 loop: CASSPSGGRDSPLHF. In nucleotides, the CDR3 is TGCGCCAGCAGCCCCTCAGGAGGGCGGGATTCACCCCTCCACTTT. The chain joins TRBV4-1 to TRBJ1-6; D not certain. This CDR3 comprises 15 residues. CDR1 is MGHRA and CDR2 is YSYEKL in the germline V gene. V was shortened by 4 bases and J by 8 bases, with 15 bases between the two germline ends.

The CDR3 loop reads CASSPTGQGYGYTF. The DNA for the CDR3 is TGTGCCAGTAGCCCGACTGGACAGGGGTATGGCTACACCTTC. The V gene is TRBV19, the J gene TRBJ1-2, with 9 positions matching TRBD1. J gave up 5 bases and V 6 bases, and 7 bases lay outside the gene matches. The CDR3 spans 14 residues. The germline gives CDR1 LNHDA, CDR2 SQIVND (reference sequence).

The V and J genes are TRBV18 and TRBJ1-1, with D perhaps matching TRBD1 (6 bases). V was cut by 5 bases and J by 4 bases, with 14 bases left in between. Germline V gene data show CDR1 as KGHSH and CDR2 as LQKENI. CDR3 size: 14 residues. CDR3 protein: CASSDTGFGTEAFF. CDR3 bases: TGTGCCAGCTCAGATACAGGGTTCGGCACTGAAGCTTTCTTT.

DNA for the CDR3: TGCGCCAGCAGCCTGTGGGGACTAGGACGGGAGACCCAGTACTTC. Its protein product is CASSLWGLGRETQYF. The rearrangement links TRBV4-1 to TRBJ2-5; 8 nucleotides match TRBD2. The trim removed 4 bases at V and 5 bases at J, leaving 9 bases unmatched. CDR1 and CDR2 from the germline V gene are MGHRA and YSYEKL. This CDR3 is built from 15 residues.

CDR3 protein: CASHGERNSYNEQFF. The CDR3 bases are TGTGCCAGCCACGGAGAGCGGAACTCCTACAATGAGCAGTTCTTC. The rearrangement links TRBV7-9 to TRBJ2-1, with D possibly matching TRBD2 (5 bases). The CDR3 runs 15 residues. Germline lookup yields CDR1 SEHNR and CDR2 FQNEAQ (reference sequence). The V end was cut by 8 bases, the J end by 0 bases, with 14 bases between.

The chain couples TRBV4-3 to TRBJ1-3, with D possibly matching TRBD1 (5 bases). CDR1 is LGHNA, CDR2 YSLEER, per germline. The CDR3 runs to 15 residues. Deletions cut 1 base from V and 0 bases from J, with 7 bases between. The DNA of the CDR3 is TGCGCCAGCAGCCAAGGAGACAGCTCTGGAAACACCATATATTTT. This translates into CASSQGDSSGNTIYF.

DNA for the CDR3: TGTGCCAGCAGCTACCGACAGGGTACGGGGGAAAAACTGTTTTTT. Translation: CASSYRQGTGEKLFF. V is TRBV7-9 and J is TRBJ1-4; 7 bases agree with TRBD1. CDR3 length: 15 residues. In germline, CDR1 is SEHNR, CDR2 FQNEAQ (reference sequence). The trim removed 4 bases at V and 8 bases at J, leaving 10 bases unmatched.

The V gene is TRBV5-4, the J gene TRBJ2-5, with 8 positions matching TRBD2. Germline CDR1 reads SGHNT; CDR2 reads YYREEE (reference sequence). Losses at the gene ends were 3 bases for V and 1 base for J; bases not matched to a gene: 2. There are 14 residues in the CDR3. The CDR3: CASSSGGAQETQYF. The DNA of the CDR3 is TGTGCCAGCAGCTCCGGGGGGGCCCAAGAGACCCAGTACTTC.

This rearrangement joins TRBV27 to TRBJ1-2; a possible D gene is TRBD1 (5 bases). Germline V gives CDR1 MNHEY, CDR2 SMNVEV (reference sequence). With 6 bases removed from V and 3 bases from J, the gap between germline ends came to 11 bases. The CDR3 spans 13 residues. This CDR3 is CASRSGFDYGYTF. The DNA for the CDR3 is TGTGCCAGCAGATCAGGGTTTGACTATGGCTACACCTTC.

The V gene is TRBV29-1, the J gene TRBJ1-2; 9 bases align to TRBD1. With 6 bases clipped from V and 5 bases from J, the junction kept 1 base outside the gene matches. The CDR3 has 11 amino acids. CDR1 and CDR2 from the germline V gene are SQVTM and ANQGSEA. The CDR3 reads CSVTGGYGYTF. CDR3 in DNA: TGCAGCGTGACAGGGGGATATGGCTACACCTTC.

This chain uses TRBV9 with TRBJ2-2; a possible D gene is TRBD2 (5 bases). Trimming stripped 2 bases from V and 7 bases from J, with 15 bases between. The germline gives CDR1 SGDLS, CDR2 YYNGEE. This CDR3 contains 15 residues. DNA of the CDR3: TGTGCCAGCAGCGTGGGCAGCGGTGTCGGCGGGGAGCTGTTTTTT. This gives the protein CASSVGSGVGGELFF.

The rearrangement joins TRBV6-5 to TRBJ2-1; 8 nucleotides agree with TRBD1. The CDR3 length is 15 residues. Germline assignment: CDR1 MNHEY and CDR2 SVGAGI. J was trimmed by 9 bases and V by 5 bases; bases with no gene match: 12. CDR3 nucleotides: TGTGCCAGCAGTATGGGAAGGACAGGGTATTCTGAGCAGTTCTTC. Its translation is CASSMGRTGYSEQFF.

The gene calls are TRBV13 and TRBJ2-2; 7 positions match TRBD2. The CDR3 is 16 amino acids. Unmatched junction bases numbered 6, after V lost 0 bases and J lost 5 bases. Germline V gene data show CDR1 as PRHDT and CDR2 as FYEKMQ (reference sequence). The CDR3 loop is CASSLGASGKTGELFF. The CDR3 nucleotides read TGTGCCAGCAGCTTAGGGGCCAGCGGGAAGACCGGGGAGCTGTTTTTT.

This clone was observed a handful of times. Because the CDR3's place on the DNA is in doubt, the DNA is left out and the CDR3 is given as listed by TCRdb. The rearrangement links TRBV9 to TRBJ1-1; the D call in the table, TRBD1, was not verified against the DNA. The CDR3 numbers 14 amino acids, ends counted. Germline V gene sequence: CDR1 SGDLS, CDR2 YYNGEE. This CDR3 reads CASSVGRGTGGTFF.

The chain carries TRBV2 and TRBJ1-1, with D maybe TRBD1 (5 bases). The CDR3 extends over 15 amino acids. Trimming pared 4 bases from V and 1 base from J, leaving 13 bases between. The germline gives CDR1 SNHLY, CDR2 FYNNEI. The CDR3 here is CASSGRTRTNTEAFF. CDR3 nucleotide sequence: TGTGCCAGCAGTGGACGGACACGGACGAACACTGAAGCTTTCTTT. Full variable domain (outside the CDR3, taken from reference TRBV2 and TRBJ1-1): EPEVTQTPSHQVTQMGQEVILRCVPISNHLYFYWYRQILGQKVEFLVSFYNNEISEKSEIFDDQFSVERPDGSNFTLKIRSTKLEDSAMYFCASSGRTRTNTEAFFGQGTRLTVV.

This clone was seen just once. The rearrangement uses TRBV6-4 and TRBJ2-1; 7 bases agree with TRBD1. From germline, CDR1 is MRHNA and CDR2 SNTAGT. The CDR3 consists of 15 residues. V dropped 3 bases and J dropped 3; count of bases not matched to a gene: 5. The CDR3 nucleotides read TGTGCCAGCAGTGAACGGGACAGTTACTACAATGAGCAGTTCTTC. Protein sequence: CASSERDSYYNEQFF.

The CDR3: CASSLEAGPGYYGYTF. The CDR3 nucleotides are TGTGCCAGCAGCTTAGAGGCAGGGCCCGGCTACTATGGCTACACCTTC. V is TRBV7-2 and J is TRBJ1-2; D might be TRBD1 (5 bases). The CDR3 is made up of 16 amino acids. V was pared by 1 base and J by 3 bases, with 15 bases between. The germline gives CDR1 SGHTA, CDR2 FQGNSA.

The gene calls are TRBV19 and TRBJ1-1; no clear D. V dropped 4 bases and J dropped 5 bases, with 11 bases sitting between them. The CDR3 is 13 residues long. The germline CDR1 and CDR2 sequences are LNHDA and SQIVND (reference sequence). CDR3 region: CASSRQGGTEAFF. The CDR3 nucleotides are TGTGCCAGTAGTAGACAAGGTGGAACTGAAGCTTTCTTT.

The table lists this clone with a count of one. This rearrangement joins TRBV4-1 to TRBJ2-1, with D perhaps matching TRBD2 (7 bases). The V and J ends lost 1 base and 9 bases respectively, with 19 bases between them. Germline V gives CDR1 MGHRA, CDR2 YSYEKL. The CDR3 length is 16 residues. CDR3 protein: CASSQVKGGGPTEQFF. CDR3 bases: TGCGCCAGCAGCCAAGTAAAGGGGGGAGGGCCCACTGAGCAGTTCTTC.

This clone was observed a single time. V is TRBV6-1 and J is TRBJ2-2; TRBD1 matches 8 bases. In germline, CDR1 is MNHNS, CDR2 SASEGT. The CDR3 has 14 residues. J was trimmed by 3 bases and V by 7 bases; bases with no gene match: 4. CDR3 DNA sequence: TGTGCCAGCATGGTGACAGGGGACACCGGGGAGCTGTTTTTT. It is translated as CASMVTGDTGELFF.

The chain employs TRBV9 and TRBJ2-3, with 11 bases identical to TRBD2. The CDR3 runs 16 residues. Looked up from germline, CDR1 is SGDLS and CDR2 is YYNGEE. V shed 1 base and J 5 bases; nucleotides not matched to a gene: 6. DNA of the CDR3: TGTGCCAGCAGCGTACCTCTAGCGGGGGGCGGAGATACGCAGTATTTT. The encoded protein is CASSVPLAGGGDTQYF.

This chain connects TRBV12-5 to TRBJ1-2; 8 bases align to TRBD1. The CDR3 is 12 residues long. V was clipped by 5 bases and J by 8 bases; unmatched bases: 4. Germline V lookup: CDR1 LGHNT, CDR2 FRNRAP. The CDR3 protein is CASGKGQGGYTF. CDR3 DNA: TGTGCTAGTGGTAAAGGACAGGGCGGCTACACCTTC.

V is TRBV6-6 and J is TRBJ2-7, with D possibly matching TRBD1 (6 bases). Germline CDR1 and CDR2: MNHNY and SVGAGI (reference sequence). V was cut by 0 bases and J by 1 base, with 10 bases left in between. CDR3 size: 15 residues. The CDR3 loop reads CASSYSSQGSYEQYF. The CDR3 bases are TGTGCCAGCAGTTACTCATCGCAGGGGTCCTACGAGCAGTACTTC.

Only one count was recorded for this clone. The chain combines TRBV19 with TRBJ1-5; a possible D gene is TRBD1 (6 bases). Germline V gene data show CDR1 as LNHDA and CDR2 as SQIVND (reference sequence). V was shortened by 4 bases and J by 4 bases, with 14 bases between the two germline ends. This CDR3 is 15 amino acids long. The CDR3 loop reads CASSRKNRDNQPQHF. The CDR3 DNA reads as TGTGCCAGTAGTAGAAAAAACAGGGATAATCAGCCCCAGCATTTT. Full variable domain (outside the CDR3, taken from reference TRBV19 and TRBJ1-5): DGGITQSPKYLFRKEGQNVTLSCEQNLNHDAMYWYRQDPGQGLRLIYYSQIVNDFQKGDIAEGYSVSREKKESFPLTVTSAQKNPTAFYLCASSRKNRDNQPQHFGDGTRLSIL.

CDR3: CASSVGTGALYEQYF. CDR3 DNA sequence: TGCGCCAGCAGCGTGGGGACAGGGGCTCTCTACGAGCAGTACTTC. The genes are TRBV5-1 and TRBJ2-7; 10 bases are a match to TRBD1. This CDR3 contains 15 residues. J gave up 3 bases and V 4 bases, and 7 bases lay outside the gene matches. The germline gives CDR1 SGHRS, CDR2 YFSETQ.

This chain connects TRBV11-1 to TRBJ2-1, with 7 bases identical to TRBD2. From germline, CDR1 is SGHAT and CDR2 FQDESV (reference sequence). This CDR3 spans 12 amino acids. Germline trimming cut 3 bases from V and 15 bases from J; bases unmatched to any gene: 8. The CDR3, as DNA: TGTGCCAGCAGCTTGGGGAGGGGTCAGGGGTTCTTC. This sequence encodes CASSLGRGQGFF. Full variable domain (missing parts from reference TRBV11-1 and TRBJ2-1): EAEVAQSPRYKITEKSQAVAFWCDPISGHATLYWYRQILGQGPELLVQFQDESVVDDSQLPKDRFSAERLKGVDSTLKIQPAELGDSAMYLCASSLGRGQGFFGPGTRLTVL.

The chain uses TRBV5-1 and TRBJ1-1, with 8 bases matching TRBD1. The germline gives CDR1 SGHRS, CDR2 YFSETQ. V shed 2 bases and J 0 bases; nucleotides not matched to a gene: 9. The length of the CDR3 is 17 residues. The CDR3: CASSFTDRGLLNTEAFF. The CDR3 nucleotides read TGCGCCAGCAGCTTTACTGACAGGGGTTTATTGAACACTGAAGCTTTCTTT.

This chain connects TRBV30 to TRBJ2-4, with a possible D match to TRBD2 (6 bases). This CDR3 comprises 14 residues. Germline CDR1 is GTSNPN and CDR2 is SVGIG (reference sequence). V was cut by 1 base and J by 3 bases, with 10 bases left in between. CDR3 sequence reads: CAWSGRAGKNIQYF. The CDR3 coding sequence is TGTGCCTGGAGTGGACGAGCGGGCAAAAACATTCAGTACTTC.

This sequence joins TRBV7-2 and TRBJ1-5, with a tentative D call TRBD1 (5 bases). Germline V gene lookup returns CDR1 SGHTA and CDR2 FQGNSA. Trimming stripped 3 bases from V and 4 bases from J, with 10 bases between. This CDR3 has 14 residues. CDR3 coding DNA: TGTGCCAGCAGCTTTCAAGGGGCAAATCAGCCCCAGCATTTT. Its translation is CASSFQGANQPQHF. Combining the CDR3 with reference TRBV7-2 and TRBJ1-5 gives the whole variable domain GAGVSQSPSNKVTEKGKDVELRCDPISGHTALYWYRQSLGQGLEFLIYFQGNSAPDKSGLPSDRFSAERTGGSVSTLTIQRTQQEDSAVYLCASSFQGANQPQHFGDGTRLSIL.